This TCR beta chain was observed in a study of control samples from healthy donors and cancer patients. V was shortened by 2 bases and J by 3 bases, with 16 bases between the two germline ends. The germline gives CDR1 MGHRA, CDR2 YSYEKL. The CDR3 runs 16 residues. Here immunoSEQ multiplex PCR was the method, and the copy in TCRdb shows in-frame clones only, minus some. The sample lists about 83,000 clones, 90% to 95% seen once, with 17% in the top ten. Sequences were obtained from blood. The clonotype was recovered from a middle-aged man in good health. The chain carries TRBV4-1 and TRBJ1-1; D remains ambiguous. Written as DNA, the CDR3 is TGCGCCAGCAGCCAAAGACTAGGTAGCGTGGACACTGAAGCTTTCTTT. Protein product: CASSQRLGSVDTEAFF.